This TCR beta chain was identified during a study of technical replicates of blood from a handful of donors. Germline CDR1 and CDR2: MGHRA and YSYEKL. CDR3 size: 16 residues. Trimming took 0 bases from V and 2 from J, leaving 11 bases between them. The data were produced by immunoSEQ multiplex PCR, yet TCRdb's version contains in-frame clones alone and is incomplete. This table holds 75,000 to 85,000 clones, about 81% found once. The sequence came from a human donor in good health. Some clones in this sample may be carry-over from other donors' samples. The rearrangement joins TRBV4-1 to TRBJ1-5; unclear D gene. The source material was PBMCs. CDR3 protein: CASSQEGLGGNQPQHF. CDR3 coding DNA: TGCGCCAGCAGCCAAGAAGGCCTAGGAGGCAATCAGCCCCAGCATTTT.